These 20 T cell receptor beta chains came from one sample sequenced in a study of response to subunit inactivated influenza vaccine. MiXCR, run by TCRdb on the RT-PCR reads, gives a single entry per CDR3 protein. The sample has some 520,000 distinct CDR3 sequences, 16% seen once. The specimen comprised CD4+ T cells sorted from PBMCs, sampled approximately 25 months after vaccination. Receptor source: a man between 50 and 75 years old who received an inactivated influenza vaccine.

This chain links TRBV25-1 with TRBJ1-1; TRBD1 matches 8 bases. Germline loops: CDR1 MGHDK, CDR2 SYGVNS. This CDR3 spans 10 amino acids. With V trimmed by 8 bases and J by 10 bases, 3 bases remained unmatched. CDR3 coding DNA: TGTGCCAGCGGGACAGGAGTAGCTTTCTTT. Encoded protein: CASGTGVAFF.

On this clonotype: Compared with germline, one end of the junction differs, possibly owing to a read error. CDR3 residues: CASSQHGLAAPLF. Here the CDR3 DNA reads TGTGCCAGCAGCCAACATGGACTAGCGGCGCCTCTCTTC. The chain combines TRBV14 with TRBJ2-7; 10 bases match TRBD2. The length of the CDR3 is 13 residues. The germline gives CDR1 SGHDN, CDR2 FVKESK.

The chain carries TRBV30 and TRBJ2-7, with TRBD1 as a possible D gene (5 bases). Per the germline V gene, CDR1 is GTSNPN and CDR2 is SVGIG (reference sequence). V was cut by 3 bases and J by 0 bases, with 12 bases left in between. CDR3 size: 14 residues. CDR3 protein: CAWRRGWGSYEQYF. CDR3 in DNA: TGTGCCTGGAGAAGGGGATGGGGCTCCTACGAGCAGTACTTC. The full variable domain, in which reference TRBV30 and TRBJ2-7 provide the parts outside the CDR3, is SQTIHQWPATLVQPVGSPLSLECTVEGTSNPNLYWYRQAAGRGLQLLFYSVGIGQISSEVPQNLSASRPQDRQFILSSKKLLLSDSGFYLCAWRRGWGSYEQYFGPGTRLTVT.

The CDR3 nucleotides are TGTGCCATCAGCGAGCGGGAGGGAGGTGAGCAGTTCTTC. Translated, it gives CAISEREGGEQFF. The rearrangement links TRBV10-3 to TRBJ2-1, with 10 nucleotides matching TRBD2. Losses at the gene ends were 6 bases for V and 9 bases for J; bases not matched to a gene: 5. The CDR3 totals 13 residues. In germline, CDR1 is ENHRY, CDR2 SYGVKD.

This clonotype came up many times. The chain links TRBV4-2 to TRBJ2-7; 8 nucleotides align to TRBD1. The junction had 8 bases not matched to a gene; V was cut back by 5 bases and J by 5 bases. This CDR3 has 14 residues. Germline V gene data show CDR1 as LGHNA and CDR2 as YNFKEQ. CDR3 in amino acids: CASSLPTGANEQYF. In DNA form, the CDR3 reads TGTGCCAGCAGCTTACCGACAGGGGCGAACGAGCAGTACTTC.

This CDR3 reads CSARRGGSREQFF. The CDR3 coding sequence is TGCAGTGCGCGACGGGGGGGCTCCCGTGAGCAGTTCTTC. The chain combines TRBV20-1 with TRBJ2-1; 8 bases agree with TRBD2. Germline loops: CDR1 DFQATT, CDR2 SNEGSKA (reference sequence). The CDR3 totals 13 residues. After removal of 6 bases from V and 9 bases from J, the junction contained 10 bases not matched to a gene.

A remark on this clonotype: An end of the junction differs from the germline gene, which may be a read error. This chain links TRBV4-3 with TRBJ2-7; the D gene is possibly TRBD2 (6 bases). This CDR3 is 14 amino acids long. Germline V gene data show CDR1 as LGHNA and CDR2 as YSLEER. The CDR3 DNA is TGCGCCAGCAGCCAAGATCCCGGAGCCCGGGAGCTGTACTTC. It yields the protein CASSQDPGARELYF.

V usage is TRBV28 and J usage is TRBJ2-1; 13 bases map to TRBD2. Per the germline V gene, CDR1 is MDHEN and CDR2 is SYDVKM. Unmatched junction bases numbered 9, after V lost 5 bases and J lost 8 bases. The CDR3 is made up of 16 amino acids. The chain's CDR3 is CASSPGGLAGPDEQFF. CDR3 DNA: TGTGCCAGCAGTCCAGGGGGACTAGCGGGACCCGATGAGCAGTTCTTC.

This clonotype was seen many times. This sequence joins TRBV4-3 and TRBJ1-2; 9 bases are a match to TRBD1. V lost 2 bases to trimming and J lost 8 bases; unmatched junction nucleotides: 3. The CDR3 has 13 amino acids. Looked up from germline, CDR1 is LGHNA and CDR2 is YSLEER. CDR3 loop: CASSQPDRGGYTF. The CDR3 region has the DNA TGCGCCAGCAGCCAACCGGACAGGGGAGGCTACACCTTC.

This chain connects TRBV2 to TRBJ2-3; TRBD1 matches 8 bases. The CDR3 loop spans 14 amino acids. Germline lookup yields CDR1 SNHLY and CDR2 FYNNEI. J was trimmed by 4 bases and V by 4 bases; bases with no gene match: 4. For the CDR3, the DNA is TGTGCCAGCAGTGGACAGGGGTGGCCAGATACGCAGTATTTT. Translating it yields CASSGQGWPDTQYF.

This chain links TRBV5-1 with TRBJ2-2, with D perhaps matching TRBD2 (6 bases). V lost 0 bases and J 1 base, leaving 7 bases between the germline ends. Germline V gene lookup returns CDR1 SGHRS and CDR2 YFSETQ. This CDR3 has 15 residues. The CDR3 nucleotides are TGCGCCAGCAGCTTGGGGAGGGAGAACACCGGGGAGCTGTTTTTT. Amino acid sequence: CASSLGRENTGELFF.

This clonotype occurred many times. The chain couples TRBV28 to TRBJ2-4, with 8 positions matching TRBD2. The CDR3 sequence is 14 residues long. After removal of 6 bases from V and 9 bases from J, the junction contained 10 bases not matched to a gene. Looked up from germline, CDR1 is MDHEN and CDR2 is SYDVKM. The CDR3 loop is CASRTAGVESIQYF. DNA of the CDR3: TGTGCCAGCAGGACAGCGGGAGTGGAGAGCATTCAGTACTTC.

This chain joins TRBV10-3 and TRBJ2-7; no firm D call. Between the trimmed V and J ends, which lost 0 bases and 7 bases, there was a span of 16 bases. This CDR3 has 15 residues. Germline V gene sequence: CDR1 ENHRY, CDR2 SYGVKD. The CDR3 bases are TGTGCCATCAGTGAGTCCGGACGCACGTCTGAAGAGCAGTACTTC. Amino acid sequence: CAISESGRTSEEQYF.

Only a few counts were recorded for this clonotype. This chain links TRBV5-1 with TRBJ2-3, with 10 bases aligning to TRBD2. The CDR3 has 15 amino acids. CDR1 and CDR2 (germline): SGHRS, YFSETQ. The junction had 4 bases not matched to a gene; V was cut back by 2 bases and J by 4 bases. The CDR3 reads CASSLAGGTSDTQYF. The CDR3 bases are TGCGCCAGCAGCTTAGCGGGGGGGACATCAGATACGCAGTATTTT.

V gene TRBV7-8 combines with J gene TRBJ1-2; 9 bases align to TRBD1. CDR1 is SGHVS, CDR2 FQNEAQ, per germline. The CDR3 spans 14 residues. V trimming: 3 bases; J trimming: 6 bases; junction bases outside the gene matches: 5. The CDR3 is CASSFNRGLNGYTF. CDR3 DNA sequence: TGTGCCAGCAGCTTCAACAGGGGGCTAAATGGCTACACCTTC.

This chain links TRBV29-1 with TRBJ2-1; 14 bases line up with TRBD2. From germline, CDR1 is SQVTM and CDR2 ANQGSEA. J was trimmed by 7 bases and V by 7 bases; bases with no gene match: 15. The CDR3 is 17 amino acids. The CDR3 reads CSGRRGLTSGGANEQFF. For the CDR3, the DNA is TGCAGCGGTAGACGGGGACTGACTAGCGGGGGGGCGAATGAGCAGTTCTTC.

The chain's CDR3 is CASSSFRSSSYEQYF. The CDR3 nucleotides are TGTGCCAGCAGCTCCTTTCGAAGCAGCTCCTACGAGCAGTACTTC. The chain combines TRBV11-2 with TRBJ2-7; no reliable D call. The length of the CDR3 is 15 residues. The germline gives CDR1 SGHAT, CDR2 FQNNGV. Trimming took off 4 bases at V and 0 bases at J, with 13 bases between the two ends. The variable domain in full, completed from reference TRBV11-2 and TRBJ2-7, reads EAGVAQSPRYKIIEKRQSVAFWCNPISGHATLYWYQQILGQGPKLLIQFQNNGVVDDSQLPKDRFSAERLKGVDSTLKIQPAKLEDSAVYLCASSSFRSSSYEQYFGPGTRLTVT.

This clonotype occurred a few times. The chain is built from TRBV20-1 and TRBJ2-3; D ambiguous. V gave up 0 bases and J gave up 5 bases, with 12 bases separating them. Germline V CDR1 and CDR2: DFQATT, SNEGSKA (reference sequence). The CDR3 contains 14 residues. The DNA of the CDR3 is TGCAGTGCTAGAGATATGGTGCGAGGAGATACGCAGTATTTT. Translating it yields CSARDMVRGDTQYF.

The V call is TRBV9, the J call TRBJ2-2, with 7 bases that match TRBD1. The germline CDR1 and CDR2 sequences are SGDLS and YYNGEE. After removal of 1 base from V and 6 bases from J, the junction contained 6 bases not matched to a gene. The CDR3 is 15 amino acids. DNA of the CDR3: TGTGCCAGCAGCGTATTGTCCCAGGGGGCCGGGGAGCTGTTTTTT. The encoded protein is CASSVLSQGAGELFF.

In its sample, this clonotype was seen a few times. V gene TRBV12-3 or TRBV12-4 combines with J gene TRBJ2-2; D is unclear. The CDR3 loop spans 12 amino acids. V dropped 5 bases and J dropped 6 bases, with 7 bases sitting between them. Here the CDR3 DNA reads TGTGCCAGCAGTGTGATGGCCGGGGAGCTGTTTTTT. Amino acid sequence: CASSVMAGELFF.